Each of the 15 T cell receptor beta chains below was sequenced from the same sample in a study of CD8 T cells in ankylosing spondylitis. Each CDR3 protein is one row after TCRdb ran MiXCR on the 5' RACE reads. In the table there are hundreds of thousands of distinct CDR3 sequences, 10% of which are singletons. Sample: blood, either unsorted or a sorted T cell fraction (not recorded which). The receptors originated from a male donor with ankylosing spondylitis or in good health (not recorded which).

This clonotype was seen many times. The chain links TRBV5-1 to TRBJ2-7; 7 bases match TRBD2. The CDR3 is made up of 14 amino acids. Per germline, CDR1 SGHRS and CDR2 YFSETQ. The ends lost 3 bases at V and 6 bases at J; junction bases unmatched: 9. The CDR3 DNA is TGCGCCAGCAGCTCTTGGACTAGTGGTGGCGAGCAGTACTTC. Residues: CASSSWTSGGEQYF.

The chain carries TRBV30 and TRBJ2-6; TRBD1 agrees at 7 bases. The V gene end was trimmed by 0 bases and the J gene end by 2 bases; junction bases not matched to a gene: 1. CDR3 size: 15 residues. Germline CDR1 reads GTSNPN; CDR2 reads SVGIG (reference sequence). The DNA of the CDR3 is TGTGCCTGGAGTGTAACAGGGGCTGGGGCCAACGTCCTGACTTTC. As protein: CAWSVTGAGANVLTF.

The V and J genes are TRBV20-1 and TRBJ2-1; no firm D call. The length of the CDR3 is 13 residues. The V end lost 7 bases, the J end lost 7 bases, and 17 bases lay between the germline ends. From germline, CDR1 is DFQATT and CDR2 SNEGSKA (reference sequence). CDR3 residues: CSDQSYRANEQFF. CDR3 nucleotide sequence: TGCAGTGACCAGAGCTATAGGGCTAATGAGCAGTTCTTC.

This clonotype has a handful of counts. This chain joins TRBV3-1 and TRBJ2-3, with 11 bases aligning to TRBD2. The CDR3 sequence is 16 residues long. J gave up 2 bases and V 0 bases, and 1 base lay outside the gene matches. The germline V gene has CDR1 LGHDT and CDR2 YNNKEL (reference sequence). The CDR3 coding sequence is TGTGCCAGCAGCCAAGATAGCGGGGGGGCCACAGATACGCAGTATTTT. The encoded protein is CASSQDSGGATDTQYF.

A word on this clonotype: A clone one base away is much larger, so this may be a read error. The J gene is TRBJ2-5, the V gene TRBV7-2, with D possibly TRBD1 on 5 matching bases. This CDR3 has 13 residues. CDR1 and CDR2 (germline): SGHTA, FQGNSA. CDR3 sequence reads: CASSARGQGTQYF. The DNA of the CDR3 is TGTGCCAGCAGCGCTAGGGGTCAAGGGACCCAGTACTTC.

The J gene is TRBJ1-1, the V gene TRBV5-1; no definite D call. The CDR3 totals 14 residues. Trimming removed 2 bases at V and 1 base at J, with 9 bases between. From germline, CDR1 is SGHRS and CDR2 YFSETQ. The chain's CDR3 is CASSFGGPNTEAFF. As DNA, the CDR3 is TGCGCCAGCAGCTTCGGAGGACCGAACACTGAAGCTTTCTTT.

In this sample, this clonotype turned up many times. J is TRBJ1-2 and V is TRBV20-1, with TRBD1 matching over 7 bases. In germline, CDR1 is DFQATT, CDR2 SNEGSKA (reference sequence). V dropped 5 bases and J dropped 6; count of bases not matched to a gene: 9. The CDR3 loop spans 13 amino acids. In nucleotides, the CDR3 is TGCAGTGCTGCCCCTACAGGGGCCCATGGCTACACCTTC. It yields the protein CSAAPTGAHGYTF.

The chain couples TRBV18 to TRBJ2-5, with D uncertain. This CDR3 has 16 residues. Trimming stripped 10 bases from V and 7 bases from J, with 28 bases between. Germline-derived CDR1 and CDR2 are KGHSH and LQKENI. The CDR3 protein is CATREQSVGWSGTQYF. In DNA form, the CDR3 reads TGTGCCACAAGAGAACAGTCGGTTGGATGGTCGGGGACCCAGTACTTC. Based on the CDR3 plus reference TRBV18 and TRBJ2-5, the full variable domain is NAGVMQNPRHLVRRRGQEARLRCSPMKGHSHVYWYRQLPEEGLKFMVYLQKENIIDESGMPKERFSAEFPKEGPSILRIQQVVRGDSAAYFCATREQSVGWSGTQYFGPGTRLLVL.

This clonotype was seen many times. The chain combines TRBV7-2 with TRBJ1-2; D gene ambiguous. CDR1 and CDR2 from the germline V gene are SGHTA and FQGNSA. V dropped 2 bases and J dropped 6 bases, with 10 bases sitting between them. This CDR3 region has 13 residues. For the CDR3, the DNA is TGTGCCAGCAGCTTACGACGGTCTCATGGCTACACCTTC. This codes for CASSLRRSHGYTF.

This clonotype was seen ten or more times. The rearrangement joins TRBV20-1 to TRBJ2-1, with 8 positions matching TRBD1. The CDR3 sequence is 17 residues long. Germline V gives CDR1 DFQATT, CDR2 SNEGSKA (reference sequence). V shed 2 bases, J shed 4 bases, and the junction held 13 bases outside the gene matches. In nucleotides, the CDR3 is TGCAGTGCTAGAATCGCCGGGACAGGTGGACGATACAATGAGCAGTTCTTC. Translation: CSARIAGTGGRYNEQFF.

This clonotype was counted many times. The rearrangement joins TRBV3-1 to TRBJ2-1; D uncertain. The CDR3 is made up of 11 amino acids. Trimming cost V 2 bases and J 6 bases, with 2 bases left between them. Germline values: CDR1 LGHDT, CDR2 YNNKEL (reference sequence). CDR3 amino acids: CASSQLNEQFF. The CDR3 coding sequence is TGTGCCAGCAGCCAACTCAATGAGCAGTTCTTC.

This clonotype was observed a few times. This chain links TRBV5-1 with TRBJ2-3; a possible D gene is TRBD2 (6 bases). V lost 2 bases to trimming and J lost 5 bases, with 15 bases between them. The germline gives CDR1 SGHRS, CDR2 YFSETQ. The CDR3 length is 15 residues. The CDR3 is CASSFRGSFGDTQYF. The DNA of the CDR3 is TGCGCCAGCAGCTTCCGGGGGTCGTTTGGAGATACGCAGTATTTT.

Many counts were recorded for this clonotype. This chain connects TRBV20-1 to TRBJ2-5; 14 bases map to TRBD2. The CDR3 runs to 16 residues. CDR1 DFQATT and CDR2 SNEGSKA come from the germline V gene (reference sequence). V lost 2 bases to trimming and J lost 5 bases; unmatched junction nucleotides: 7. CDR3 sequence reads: CSARTPGLAGVETQYF. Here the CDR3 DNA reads TGCAGTGCTAGAACTCCGGGACTAGCGGGGGTGGAGACCCAGTACTTC.

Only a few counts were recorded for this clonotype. Here the CDR3 DNA reads TGTGCCAGCTTCGAAGACAGGGGGCGATCCAATGAGCAGTTCTTC. Translated: CASFEDRGRSNEQFF. The V call is TRBV18, the J call TRBJ2-1, with 10 positions matching TRBD1. V trimming: 7 bases; J trimming: 6 bases; junction bases outside the gene matches: 9. CDR3 length: 15 residues. Per germline, CDR1 KGHSH and CDR2 LQKENI. Complete variable domain (other parts from reference TRBV18 and TRBJ2-1): NAGVMQNPRHLVRRRGQEARLRCSPMKGHSHVYWYRQLPEEGLKFMVYLQKENIIDESGMPKERFSAEFPKEGPSILRIQQVVRGDSAAYFCASFEDRGRSNEQFFGPGTRLTVL.

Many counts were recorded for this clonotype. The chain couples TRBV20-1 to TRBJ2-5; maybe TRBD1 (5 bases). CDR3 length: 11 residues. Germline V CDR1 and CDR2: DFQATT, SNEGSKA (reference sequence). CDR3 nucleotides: TGCACCGCAGGGCCCGAAGAGACCCAGTACTTC. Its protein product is CTAGPEETQYF.